Each of the 10 T cell receptor beta chains below was sequenced from the same sample in a study of blood T cell repertoires in COVID-19. Some clones are missing from TCRdb's copy, which holds only in-frame ones; the method was immunoSEQ multiplex PCR. This repertoire shows roughly 200,000 clones, more than 75% found once; its top ten account for 4.5% to 6.5%. Material: PBMCs or T cells enriched from blood (not recorded which). The receptor source for this set is a man aged 40-49 years with acute COVID-19.

The V call is TRBV28, the J call TRBJ2-7; D may be TRBD2 (5 bases). CDR1 and CDR2 (germline): MDHEN, SYDVKM. The CDR3 has 11 residues. With 6 bases removed from V and 11 bases from J, the gap between germline ends came to 14 bases. In DNA form, the CDR3 reads TGTGCCAGCAGCCAAAGAGGGATTAAGTACTTC. It encodes CASSQRGIKYF.

The rearrangement joins TRBV9 to TRBJ1-1, with D tentatively TRBD1 (5 bases). Germline lookup yields CDR1 SGDLS and CDR2 YYNGEE. V lost 2 bases and J 3 bases, leaving 14 bases between the germline ends. The CDR3 loop spans 15 amino acids. This CDR3 reads CASSVQGRADTEAFF. The CDR3, as DNA: TGTGCCAGCAGCGTTCAGGGTCGGGCCGACACTGAAGCTTTCTTT.

This CDR3 is CASREDRVIGGYTF. The CDR3 DNA sequence: TGTGCCAGCAGAGAGGACAGGGTAATTGGTGGCTACACCTTC. The V gene is TRBV2, the J gene TRBJ1-2, with TRBD1 identical over 8 bases. With V trimmed by 6 bases and J by 7 bases, 10 bases remained unmatched. Germline V gene data show CDR1 as SNHLY and CDR2 as FYNNEI. CDR3 size: 14 residues.

The V and J genes are TRBV20-1 and TRBJ2-1; 12 nucleotides align to TRBD2. The germline V gene encodes CDR1 DFQATT and CDR2 SNEGSKA (reference sequence). V was pared by 3 bases and J by 15 bases, with 6 bases of the junction left unmatched. The CDR3 spans 12 residues. The CDR3 sequence: CSASLTSGRPFF. DNA of the CDR3: TGCAGTGCTAGTCTTACTAGCGGGAGGCCGTTCTTC.

The rearrangement links TRBV19 to TRBJ2-3, with TRBD1 identical over 7 bases. Germline V gene sequence: CDR1 LNHDA, CDR2 SQIVND (reference sequence). The CDR3 spans 16 residues. Trimming removed 2 bases from V and 1 base from J; junction bases left unmatched: 6. The CDR3 nucleotides are TGTGCCAGTAGTATACTAGGGGGCTCCCGCACAGATACGCAGTATTTT. Translation: CASSILGGSRTDTQYF.

J is TRBJ2-7 and V is TRBV19; D is undetermined. The CDR3 sequence is 12 residues long. CDR1 and CDR2 (germline): LNHDA, SQIVND (reference sequence). V gave up 8 bases and J gave up 3 bases, with 11 bases separating them. Written as DNA, the CDR3 is TGTGCCAGTGCCAGCGCTTTCTACGAGCAGTACTTC. Protein product: CASASAFYEQYF.

The chain joins TRBV6-6 to TRBJ2-1, with a possible D match to TRBD2 (5 bases). The V end lost 0 bases, the J end lost 10 bases, and 13 bases lay between the germline ends. Germline CDR1 reads MNHNY; CDR2 reads SVGAGI (reference sequence). The CDR3 extends over 14 amino acids. CDR3 loop: CASSYSAEGNEQFF. CDR3 nucleotides: TGTGCCAGCAGTTACTCAGCCGAGGGCAACGAGCAGTTCTTC.

The rearrangement joins TRBV10-3 to TRBJ1-2, with TRBD1 matching over 10 bases. The CDR3 has 14 residues. The junction had 1 base not matched to a gene; V was cut back by 4 bases and J by 2 bases. Germline V lookup: CDR1 ENHRY, CDR2 SYGVKD. This CDR3 reads CAISGGQGNYGYTF. The CDR3 DNA reads as TGTGCCATCAGTGGGGGACAGGGGAACTATGGCTACACCTTC.

This rearrangement joins TRBV11-3 to TRBJ2-1, with TRBD2 matching over 7 bases. The CDR3 loop spans 15 amino acids. Germline V lookup: CDR1 SGHNT, CDR2 YENEEA. The junction had 3 bases not matched to a gene; V was cut back by 1 base and J by 3 bases. CDR3 protein: CASSLVAGVYNEQFF. The CDR3, as DNA: TGTGCCAGCAGCTTAGTTGCGGGAGTCTACAATGAGCAGTTCTTC.

This clone showed up just once. This chain uses TRBV21-1 with TRBJ1-1. TRBV21-1 is recorded as a pseudogene. This CDR3 is built from 17 residues. The chain's CDR3 is CASSTLGGSCMNTEAFF. Written as DNA, the CDR3 is TGTGCCAGCAGCACCCTAGGTGGTAGTTGCATGAACACTGAAGCTTTCTTT.